The TCR beta chain described here comes from a study of quantifying T cell responses using KT2 cells. About the study: Reverse transcription used primers in the TCR alpha and beta constant regions. The T4 ligation step was estimated to exceed 8% efficiency under optimum conditions. Study-level findings and limits: At about one KT2 cell per 100,000 PBMC, KT2 sequences were still detected.

An oligo carrying a UMI was ligated to the cDNA 3' end. First-round PCR used three to five cycles and beta primers RC1.1 and RC1.2 covering TRBC1 and TRBC2. MiXCR, applied by TCRdb to the UMI-ligation and nested PCR reads, yields one record per CDR3 protein. The sample lists 40,000 to 55,000 distinct CDR3 sequences; around 10% were seen once. The CDR3 runs to 15 residues. Germline values: CDR1 MNHEY, CDR2 SVGAGI. The V end lost 6 bases, the J end lost 2 bases, and 17 bases lay between the germline ends. Many counts were recorded for this clonotype. Its target is unknown. Unfractionated PBMC were spiked with known numbers of KT2 clone cells. KT2 cells were mixed with fixed PBMC numbers at varying ratios.

The chain couples TRBV6-5 to TRBJ2-7, with D possibly matching TRBD1 (5 bases). The clonotype comes from a human donor. The sample consisted of PBMCs spiked with cells of the T cell clone KT2. The CDR3: CASSPLGQGPYEQYF. The CDR3 nucleotides are TGTGCCAGCAGCCCACTGGGTCAGGGCCCCTACGAGCAGTACTTC.